This is a list of T cell receptor beta chains from one sample in a study of cytomegalovirus exposure and HLA in healthy donors. Sequenced by immunoSEQ multiplex PCR; TCRdb stores in-frame clones only, minus some. Of under 150,000 clones detected, approximately 84% appear once; the ten largest clones hold 1.4%. Input material: PBMCs. The receptor source for this set is a woman aged 30 to 39 in good health and CMV-seronegative. Both conserved end residues are part of each CDR3. The D gene is left open where the match is weak. Clone size is not always given. Where it is, it says once, few, many or a class for expanded clones.

J	D	V	size	DNA	CDR3
TRBJ1-1	-	TRBV5-1	-	TGCGCCAGCAGCGCGAACAGGGTACCCAACACTGAAGCTTTCTTT	CASSANRVPNTEAFF
TRBJ2-1	-	TRBV7-7	few	TGTGCTAGCAGCTTAGAGACGGGGTATGAGCAGTTCTTC	CASSLETGYEQFF
TRBJ2-7	TRBD1	TRBV2	-	TGTGCCAGCAGTGAAGGGGTGGGGACAGACTCCTACGAGCAGTACTTC	CASSEGVGTDSYEQYF
TRBJ2-5	-	TRBV5-1	-	TGCGCCAGCAGCTTGGGGGGGGTTGAGACCCAGTACTTC	CASSLGGVETQYF
TRBJ1-1	-	TRBV13	-	TGTGCCAGCAGCTTAGGGTTCGGGGGTAACACTGAAGCTTTCTTT	CASSLGFGGNTEAFF
TRBJ2-7	-	TRBV7-2	-	TGTGCCAGCAGCTTAGAGCAGGGCAGGGGCGAGCAGTACTTC	CASSLEQGRGEQYF
TRBJ2-7	-	TRBV6-1	-	TGTGCCAGCAGTGCAGAATGGACGGGGTCTCGAGGTGGGCAGTACTTC	CASSAEWTGSRGGQYF
TRBJ1-1	-	TRBV7-8	-	TGTGCCAGCAGCTTAGTGGCTCCTCGCATCACTGAAGCTTTCTTT	CASSLVAPRITEAFF
TRBJ2-7	TRBD1	TRBV5-1	-	TGCGCCAGCAGTCCTCGGACAGGGGGCTTTGAGCAGTACTTC	CASSPRTGGFEQYF
TRBJ1-5	-	TRBV5-1	-	TGCGCCAGCAGCTTGGTCCAGGGAACGGGCAATCAGCCCCAGCATTTT	CASSLVQGTGNQPQHF
TRBJ2-1	-	TRBV14	-	TGTGCCAGCAGCCCGTATTGGTTGGAGGAGCAGTTCTTC	CASSPYWLEEQFF
TRBJ2-7	-	TRBV7-2	-	TGTGCCAGCAGCGAATCGATGAGCTCCTACGAGCAGTACTTC	CASSESMSSYEQYF
TRBJ2-2	-	TRBV7-8	-	TGTGCCAGCAGCTTATCAGACATCACCGGGGAGCTGTTTTTT	CASSLSDITGELFF
TRBJ1-1	-	TRBV6-5	-	TGTGCCACAAAACAGGGTAACACTGAAGCTTTCTTT	CATKQGNTEAFF
TRBJ2-1	TRBD1	TRBV10-3	-	TGTGCCATCAGTGAGGGGACAGGGGGGGACTACAATGAGCAGTTCTTC	CAISEGTGGDYNEQFF
TRBJ1-4	-	TRBV7-9	-	TGTGCCAGCAGCTTACCCGGGGGTGAAAAACTGTTTTTT	CASSLPGGEKLFF
TRBJ2-7	TRBD1	TRBV6-5	-	TGTGCCAGCACAGTTAATGCAGGGGGCGAGTACGAGCAGTACTTC	CASTVNAGGEYEQYF
TRBJ2-7	TRBD1	TRBV7-2	-	TGTGCCAGCAGCTTGACAGGGACCTCCTACGAGCAGTACTTC	CASSLTGTSYEQYF
TRBJ2-2	TRBD1	TRBV7-2	-	TGTGCCAGCCGCCAACGGACAGGCCACACCGGGGAGCTGTTTTTT	CASRQRTGHTGELFF
TRBJ1-1	-	TRBV9	-	TGTGCCAGCAGCGTACTCGGGGAGAGCACTGAAGCTTTCTTT	CASSVLGESTEAFF
TRBJ2-2	-	TRBV11-2	-	TGTGCCAGCAGCTTAGCCTTGTCGACAGCGGAGCTGTTTTTT	CASSLALSTAELFF
TRBJ2-7	-	TRBV27	-	TGTGCCAGCGGGGGGGGCAGTTTCTACGAGCAGTACTTC	CASGGGSFYEQYF
TRBJ2-3	TRBD1	TRBV7-9	-	TGTGCCAGCAGCTTAGCGCAGGGGGGCACAGATACGCAGTATTTT	CASSLAQGGTDTQYF
TRBJ1-6	-	TRBV27	-	TGTGCCAGCAGTTTCTCCCCTCACAGGTTTTCTAATTCACCCCTCCACTTT	CASSFSPHRFSNSPLHF
TRBJ2-1	TRBD1	TRBV29-1	-	TGCAGCGTTGTATGGACAGGGCGGAATGAGCAGTTCTTC	CSVVWTGRNEQFF
TRBJ1-1	TRBD1	TRBV6-6	-	TGTGCCAGCAGTAGAGGGACAGGGCCTGAAGCTTTCTTT	CASSRGTGPEAFF
TRBJ1-4	TRBD1	TRBV18	-	TGTGCCAGCAGACCGGGACAGGGAGGTGAAAAACTGTTTTTT	CASRPGQGGEKLFF
TRBJ2-7	-	TRBV18	-	TGTGCCAGCTCACCCGCCGGAGGGGTCAAGAACGAGCAGTACTTC	CASSPAGGVKNEQYF
TRBJ2-7	-	TRBV4-1	-	TGCGCCAGCAGCAAGACAGGGGAGGGGACCTACGAGCAGTACTTC	CASSKTGEGTYEQYF
TRBJ1-6	-	TRBV2	few	TGTGCCAGCAGTGATGGGGGGTTTGATTCACCCCTCCACTTT	CASSDGGFDSPLHF
TRBJ2-2	-	TRBV7-3	-	TGTGCCAGCAGCTTAACAGCCTCGAACACCGGGGAGCTGTTTTTT	CASSLTASNTGELFF
TRBJ1-5	TRBD1	TRBV4-2	-	TGTGCCAGCAGCCAAGACGGACAGGCCTCTTATAGCAATCAGCCCCAGCATTTT	CASSQDGQASYSNQPQHF
TRBJ2-7	TRBD2	TRBV27	-	TGTGCCAGCAGTTTTTCTAGCGGGGAGAGCTCCTACGAGCAGTACTTC	CASSFSSGESSYEQYF
TRBJ1-2	-	TRBV4-1	few	TGCGCCAGCAGCCAAGTTGTCTCAGGGTGGGACTATGGCTACACCTTC	CASSQVVSGWDYGYTF
TRBJ1-5	-	TRBV21-1	-	TGTGCCAGCAGCAAAGTGGAGGGGCCGGGGGGCAATCAGCCCCAGCATTTT	CASSKVEGPGGNQPQHF
TRBJ2-1	TRBD1	TRBV6-4	-	TGTGCCAGCAGTGGACAGGGTAATGAGCAGTTCTTC	CASSGQGNEQFF
TRBJ2-5	-	TRBV29-1	-	TGCAGCACGGGACTCACCAGCCCCGAGACCCAGTACTTC	CSTGLTSPETQYF
TRBJ1-5	-	TRBV7-8	-	TGTGCCAGCAGCTTAACAGATGCTAGCAATCAGCCCCAGCATTTT	CASSLTDASNQPQHF
TRBJ1-6	TRBD1	TRBV27	-	TGTGCCAGCAGTTTAGTGGGACAGGGGGCCGGACCCCTCCACTTT	CASSLVGQGAGPLHF
TRBJ1-2	TRBD1	TRBV6-1	-	TGTGCCAGCAGGGACAGGGGGATTAATGGCTACACCTTC	CASRDRGINGYTF
TRBJ2-1	TRBD2	TRBV4-2	-	TGTGCCAGCAGCCCCTTTTTTAACGGGGGGACCGATTACAATGAGCAGTTCTTC	CASSPFFNGGTDYNEQFF
TRBJ2-7	TRBD1	TRBV10-3	-	TGTGCCATCAGGAGCTCCGGGACAGGGGCCTACGAGCAGTACTTC	CAIRSSGTGAYEQYF
TRBJ1-1	-	TRBV10-3	-	TGTGCCACTGCGGAAGTGGGTGAAGCTTTCTTT	CATAEVGEAFF
TRBJ1-6	-	TRBV18	-	TGTGCCAGCTCACCACCGGGAGCAAATAATTCACCCCTCCACTTT	CASSPPGANNSPLHF
TRBJ2-3	TRBD1	TRBV5-1	-	TGCGCCAGCAGCAAAGGACAGGGGAACACAGATACGCAGTATTTT	CASSKGQGNTDTQYF